The next 20 T cell receptor beta chains were all read from a single sample in a study of radiotherapy plus CTLA-4 blockade in lung cancer. Data came from immunoSEQ multiplex PCR; TCRdb stores just in-frame clones and leaves some out. The table records about 95,000 clones, about four fifths of them present only once. The source material was peripheral blood, sampled from a patient treated with radiotherapy plus ipilimumab. The receptor source for this set is a human donor with non-small cell lung cancer who had stable disease on radiotherapy plus ipilimumab.

This clone was seen at least ten times. V and J are TRBV19 and TRBJ2-5, with D possibly being TRBD1 or TRBD2 (5 bases each). The CDR3 contains 11 residues. Germline V gene sequence: CDR1 LNHDA, CDR2 SQIVND (reference sequence). V dropped 8 bases and J dropped 5 bases, with 9 bases sitting between them. The CDR3 sequence is CASRGGETQYF. As DNA, the CDR3 is TGTGCCAGTCGGGGCGGGGAGACCCAGTACTTC.

V usage is TRBV18 and J usage is TRBJ2-1; 7 positions agree with TRBD2. The junction had 17 bases not matched to a gene; V was cut back by 4 bases and J by 5 bases. Germline lookup yields CDR1 KGHSH and CDR2 LQKENI. The length of the CDR3 is 18 residues. This chain's CDR3 is CASSLPGSGVVLNNEQFF. The CDR3, as DNA: TGTGCCAGCTCACTACCGGGGAGCGGGGTGGTTTTGAACAATGAGCAGTTCTTC.

This rearrangement joins TRBV19 to TRBJ1-6; D not resolved. This CDR3 contains 13 residues. Germline V gene sequence: CDR1 LNHDA, CDR2 SQIVND (reference sequence). The V and J ends lost 5 bases and 7 bases respectively, with 9 bases between them. CDR3 in DNA: TGTGCCAGTAGTGAGACCGACAATTCACCCCTCCACTTT. Translation gives CASSETDNSPLHF.

This chain uses TRBV18 with TRBJ1-5; the match to TRBD1 covers 7 bases. CDR3 size: 16 residues. The trim removed 3 bases at V and 3 bases at J, leaving 8 bases unmatched. Per germline, CDR1 KGHSH and CDR2 LQKENI. DNA for the CDR3: TGTGCCAGCTCACCTCAGGGCGGGACAGTCAATCAGCCCCAGCATTTT. Translating it yields CASSPQGGTVNQPQHF. The variable domain in full, completed from reference TRBV18 and TRBJ1-5, reads NAGVMQNPRHLVRRRGQEARLRCSPMKGHSHVYWYRQLPEEGLKFMVYLQKENIIDESGMPKERFSAEFPKEGPSILRIQQVVRGDSAAYFCASSPQGGTVNQPQHFGDGTRLSIL.

This clone appeared once. V and J are TRBV4-1 and TRBJ2-2; 9 bases agree with TRBD2. Germline V gene sequence: CDR1 MGHRA, CDR2 YSYEKL. The V segment lost 0 bases and the J segment 5 bases; nucleotides outside the gene matches: 7. CDR3 length: 17 residues. The CDR3 bases are TGCGCCAGCAGCCAAGATCGGGCTAGCGGGATGACCGGGGAGCTGTTTTTT. Its protein is CASSQDRASGMTGELFF.

The chain employs TRBV14 and TRBJ2-7; D not certain. CDR1 SGHDN and CDR2 FVKESK come from the germline V gene. V lost 0 bases, J lost 1 base, and 10 bases lay in between. The CDR3 runs 15 residues. The CDR3 loop reads CASSQDLVRSYEQYF. The CDR3 nucleotides are TGTGCCAGCAGCCAAGATCTTGTCCGGTCCTACGAGCAGTACTTC. The whole variable domain, remainder taken from reference TRBV14 and TRBJ2-7, is EAGVTQFPSHSVIEKGQTVTLRCDPISGHDNLYWYRRVMGKEIKFLLHFVKESKQDESGMPNNRFLAERTGGTYSTLKVQPAELEDSGVYFCASSQDLVRSYEQYFGPGTRLTVT.

The chain couples TRBV4-1 to TRBJ2-7; either TRBD1 or TRBD2 may supply D (7 bases each). Trimming removed 1 base from V and 3 bases from J, with 13 bases in between. Per germline, CDR1 MGHRA and CDR2 YSYEKL. CDR3 length equals 15 residues. DNA for the CDR3: TGCGCCAGCAGCCAAGTCCCAGGGGGGGTCTACGAGCAGTACTTC. Amino acids: CASSQVPGGVYEQYF.

The chain has TRBV6-5 and TRBJ1-1; D gene uncertain. Trimming shortened V by 2 bases and J by 1 base, and 14 bases separated the two germline ends. This CDR3 has 16 residues. CDR1 and CDR2 (germline): MNHEY, SVGAGI. The CDR3 protein is CASSYRRFEGNTEAFF. The CDR3 DNA is TGTGCCAGCAGTTACCGCCGTTTTGAGGGGAACACTGAAGCTTTCTTT.

In DNA form, the CDR3 reads TGTGCCAGCAGTTACGGGGACGGGAGCACTGAAGCTTTCTTT. Translation: CASSYGDGSTEAFF. The chain is built from TRBV6-5 and TRBJ1-1; a possible D gene is TRBD1 (5 bases). Germline V CDR1 and CDR2: MNHEY, SVGAGI. The CDR3 spans 14 residues. Trimming cost V 2 bases and J 4 bases, with 11 bases left between them.

CDR3 DNA: TGTGCCAGCAGCTTAGAATACCCGGGACAGGCTAATGAAAAACTGTTTTTT. Translating gives CASSLEYPGQANEKLFF. The rearrangement links TRBV7-8 to TRBJ1-4, with 8 bases identical to TRBD1. The CDR3 totals 17 residues. Germline V gene sequence: CDR1 SGHVS, CDR2 FQNEAQ. J gave up 3 bases and V 1 base, and 7 bases lay outside the gene matches.

V is TRBV6-5 and J is TRBJ2-5; 7 bases align to TRBD2. Germline V gene sequence: CDR1 MNHEY, CDR2 SVGAGI. The length of the CDR3 is 14 residues. After removal of 2 bases from V and 5 bases from J, the junction contained 5 bases not matched to a gene. The CDR3, as DNA: TGTGCCAGCAGTTACCCTGGGGGGGGTGAGACCCAGTACTTC. It translates to CASSYPGGGETQYF.

This clone has just a few counts. J is TRBJ2-7 and V is TRBV19; tentative D call: TRBD2 (5 bases). From germline, CDR1 is LNHDA and CDR2 SQIVND (reference sequence). The CDR3 loop spans 12 amino acids. V was shortened by 4 bases and J by 2 bases, with 6 bases between the two germline ends. CDR3 in DNA: TGTGCCAGTAGTACGGGAACCTACGAGCAGTACTTC. Amino acids: CASSTGTYEQYF.

The V call is TRBV6-6, the J call TRBJ2-5; D ambiguous. The CDR3 contains 14 residues. Trimming shortened V by 2 bases and J by 0 bases, and 7 bases separated the two germline ends. CDR1 is MNHNY, CDR2 SVGAGI, per germline (reference sequence). The CDR3 DNA reads as TGTGCCAGCAGTTACGGCGGCTACCAAGAGACCCAGTACTTC. Translating it yields CASSYGGYQETQYF.

V gene TRBV5-1 combines with J gene TRBJ2-7, with D possibly being TRBD1 (5 bases). The CDR3 covers 16 residues. Germline V gene lookup returns CDR1 SGHRS and CDR2 YFSETQ. V lost 4 bases, J lost 5 bases, and 22 bases lay in between. CDR3 nucleotides: TGCGCCAGCAGCCAGGACCAGGGTCCCATTCCCCACGAGCAGTACTTC. Translation gives CASSQDQGPIPHEQYF.

CDR3 bases: TGTGCCAGCAGCTTGGGGGATCTAGGGGAGACCCAGTACTTC. Protein product: CASSLGDLGETQYF. V is TRBV13 and J is TRBJ2-5; tentatively, D is TRBD1 or TRBD2 (5 bases each). V lost 3 bases, J lost 5 bases, and 13 bases lay in between. The CDR3 has 14 residues. Germline lookup yields CDR1 PRHDT and CDR2 FYEKMQ (reference sequence).

V and J are TRBV7-8 and TRBJ2-1, with D perhaps matching TRBD1 (5 bases). Germline CDR1 and CDR2: SGHVS and FQNEAQ. The ends were cut back, 3 bases at V and 3 bases at J, with 15 bases in the middle. The CDR3 covers 16 residues. The CDR3: CASSFAGLGDYNEQFF. In DNA, the CDR3 is TGTGCCAGCAGCTTCGCAGGGTTGGGCGACTACAATGAGCAGTTCTTC.

This clone was recorded a few times. The chain has TRBV27 and TRBJ2-1; D gene unclear. The V gene lost 6 bases and the J gene lost 2 bases, with 14 bases spanning the gap. Germline CDR1 and CDR2: MNHEY and SMNVEV (reference sequence). The CDR3 extends over 15 amino acids. The CDR3 protein is CASRFPWQAYNEQFF. The CDR3, as DNA: TGTGCCAGCAGATTCCCCTGGCAGGCCTACAATGAGCAGTTCTTC.

The V call is TRBV4-1, the J call TRBJ1-2, with a weak D call TRBD1 (6 bases). The CDR3 sequence is 15 residues long. Trimming stripped 1 base from V and 4 bases from J, with 13 bases between. CDR1 is MGHRA, CDR2 YSYEKL, per germline. In DNA, the CDR3 is TGCGCCAGCAGCCAAGGGGTCGGAGGGGGCTATGGCTACACCTTC. Encoded protein: CASSQGVGGGYGYTF.

The chain links TRBV6-4 to TRBJ2-7; either TRBD1 or TRBD2 may supply D (5 bases each). The V gene's germline CDR1 is MRHNA and CDR2 SNTAGT. There are 14 residues in the CDR3. The ends were cut back, 6 bases at V and 2 bases at J, with 14 bases in the middle. The CDR3 region is CASRTPGATYEQYF. As DNA, the CDR3 is TGTGCCAGCAGGACTCCCGGGGCCACCTACGAGCAGTACTTC.

The chain employs TRBV9 and TRBJ2-1, with D tentatively TRBD2 (6 bases). This CDR3 is 15 amino acids long. Per the germline V gene, CDR1 is SGDLS and CDR2 is YYNGEE. The V end lost 3 bases, the J end lost 9 bases, and 19 bases lay between the germline ends. CDR3 nucleotides: TGTGCCAGCAGCGGCCCCGGGACTCGACTTCCTGAGCAGTTCTTC. Translation gives CASSGPGTRLPEQFF. The full variable domain, in which reference TRBV9 and TRBJ2-1 provide the parts outside the CDR3, is DSGVTQTPKHLITATGQRVTLRCSPRSGDLSVYWYQQSLDQGLQFLIQYYNGEERAKGNILERFSAQQFPDLHSELNLSSLELGDSALYFCASSGPGTRLPEQFFGPGTRLTVL.